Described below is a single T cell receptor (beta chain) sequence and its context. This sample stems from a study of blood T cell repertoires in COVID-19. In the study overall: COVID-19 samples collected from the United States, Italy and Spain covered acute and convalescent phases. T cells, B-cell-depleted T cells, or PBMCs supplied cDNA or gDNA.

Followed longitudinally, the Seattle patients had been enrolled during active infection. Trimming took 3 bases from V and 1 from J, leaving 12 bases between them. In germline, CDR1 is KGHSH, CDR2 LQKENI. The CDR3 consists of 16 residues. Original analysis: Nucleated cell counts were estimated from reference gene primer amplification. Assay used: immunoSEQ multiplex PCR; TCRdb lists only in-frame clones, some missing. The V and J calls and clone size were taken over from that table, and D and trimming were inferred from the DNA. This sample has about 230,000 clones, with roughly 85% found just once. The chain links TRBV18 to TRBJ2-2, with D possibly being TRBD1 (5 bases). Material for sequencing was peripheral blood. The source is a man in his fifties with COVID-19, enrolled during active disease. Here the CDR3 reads CASSPLLTGNTGELFF. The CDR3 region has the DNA TGTGCCAGCTCACCCTTATTAACAGGGAACACCGGGGAGCTGTTTTTT.